Sequencing of this T cell receptor (beta chain) was carried out in a study of cytomegalovirus exposure and HLA in healthy donors. Whole-study context: Earlier results showed some 120 million unique TCR beta sequences derived from roughly 200 million T cells. Study outcomes and limitations: Earlier results showed most TCR beta V segments being productive about 87% or about 30% of the time. The HLA-A and HLA-B alleles of most subjects were reportedly predicted accurately from TCR beta sequences.

Vbeta (60) and Jbeta (13) primers were used in the PCR. Using immunoSEQ multiplex PCR, the repertoire was profiled, and TCRdb retains in-frame clones only, with some absent. There are 150,000 to 200,000 clones in the sample; roughly four fifths occur only once, and around 2.5% lies in the top ten. Trimming left V 0 bases short and J 0 bases short, with 8 bases between. The CDR3 runs 15 residues. Germline CDR1 is LNHNV and CDR2 is YYDKDF (reference sequence). Though nominally healthy at sampling, donors likely had unrecorded immune exposures. Notes on this clone: Its antigen is currently unknown.

The sequence was obtained from a female donor in good health and CMV-seronegative. Sequencing was performed on PBMCs. This chain links TRBV15 with TRBJ1-1, with D hard to call. CDR3 sequence (DNA): TGTGCCACCAGCAGAGATAGCGGGATGAACACTGAAGCTTTCTTT. It specifies CATSRDSGMNTEAFF.